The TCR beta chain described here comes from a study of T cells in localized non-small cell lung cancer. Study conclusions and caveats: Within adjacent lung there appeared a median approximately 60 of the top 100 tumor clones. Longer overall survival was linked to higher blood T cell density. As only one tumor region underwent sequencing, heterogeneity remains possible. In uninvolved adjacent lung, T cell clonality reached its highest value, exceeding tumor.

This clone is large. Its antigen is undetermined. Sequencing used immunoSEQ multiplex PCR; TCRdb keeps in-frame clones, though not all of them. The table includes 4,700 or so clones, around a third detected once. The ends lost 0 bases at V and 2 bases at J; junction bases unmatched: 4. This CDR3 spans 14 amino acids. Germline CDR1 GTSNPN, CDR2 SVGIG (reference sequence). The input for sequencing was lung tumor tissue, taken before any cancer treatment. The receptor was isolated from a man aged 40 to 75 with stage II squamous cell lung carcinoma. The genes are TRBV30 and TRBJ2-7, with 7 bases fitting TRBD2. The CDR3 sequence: CAWSVPGGAYEQYF. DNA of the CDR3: TGTGCCTGGAGTGTACCGGGGGGTGCCTACGAGCAGTACTTC.